The clone carrying this T cell receptor (beta chain) was counted ten times or more. Using unique molecular identifiers, the investigators prepared the TCRbeta library. TCRdb itself ran the PCR reads through MiXCR, one entry per CDR3 protein. The table lists roughly 180,000 distinct CDR3 sequences, 13% to 15% of them singletons. Trimming took 7 bases from V and 0 from J, leaving 10 bases between them. Germline V CDR1 and CDR2: SQVTM, ANQGSEA. The CDR3 totals 12 residues. This record comes from a study of T-cell reconstitution after alpha-beta-depleted transplantation in children. This sequence originates from a human donor who donated a stem cell graft to a child with acute lymphoblastic leukemia. The chain recombines TRBV29-1 with TRBJ2-7, with a weak D call TRBD1 (6 bases). Sequenced material: PBMCs from the stem cell graft donor, taken from the stem cell graft. The CDR3 is CSALTGSYEQYF. CDR3 coding DNA: TGCAGCGCCTTGACAGGCTCCTACGAGCAGTACTTC.